The entry that follows covers one TCR beta chain sequence. This sample includes further DNA sequences coding for the same CDR3. The method was immunoSEQ multiplex PCR; TCRdb's version includes in-frame clones alone and lacks a portion of them. This table holds about 2.4 million clones, approximately 93% found once. The source of the sample is a study of shared clonotypes between healthy human individuals. Background on the study: With ages of 18 to 49, the donors were a couple of women and a few men.

Sequencing input: naive CD4+ T cells from PBMCs. The subset is: CD45RA+ positively selected. This clonotype was obtained from a man between 18 and 35 years old in good health. Some clones in this sample may be carry-over from other donors' samples.

CDR3 protein: CASRSGQPNTEAFF. In nucleotides, the CDR3 is TGTGCCAGTCGGTCTGGGCAACCGAACACTGAAGCTTTCTTT. The chain employs TRBV28 and TRBJ1-1; D is ambiguous. CDR3 length: 14 amino acids. Germline CDR1 and CDR2: MDHEN and SYDVKM. V was shortened by 9 bases and J by 1 base, with 15 bases between the two germline ends.